This T cell receptor beta chain was sequenced for a study of CD8 T cells in Susac syndrome. There are 13 residues in the CDR3. The V gene's germline CDR1 is SEHNR and CDR2 FQNEAQ (reference sequence). V lost 4 bases and J lost 6, with 13 bases in between. A quantity of roughly 0.5 to 1 ug RNA underwent reverse transcription using random hexamers. The immunoSEQ assay covered 54 Vbeta and 13 Jbeta segments for CDR3. TCRdb independently ran MiXCR on the immunoSEQ multiplex PCR reads; one entry per CDR3 protein. The table lists 95,000 to 150,000 distinct CDR3 sequences, roughly 95% of them singletons. This clonotype originated in a human donor with Susac syndrome. Sequences were obtained from CD4+ T cells from PBMCs. The chain couples TRBV7-9 to TRBJ2-7, with D perhaps TRBD2 (6 bases). CDR3 nucleotides: TGTGCCAGCAGCTCCGCGGGGAGCGGCGAGCAGTACTTC. It is translated as CASSSAGSGEQYF.